This entry lists 30 T cell receptor beta chains sequenced from one sample in a study of control samples from healthy donors and cancer patients. Some clones are missing from TCRdb's copy, which holds only in-frame ones; the method was immunoSEQ multiplex PCR. Found here are 75,000 to 90,000 clones, 75% to 90% of them singletons; the top ten hold under 7.5%. Sequencing input: blood. These receptors were collected from a man aged 50-59 years in good health.

This chain connects TRBV7-8 to TRBJ1-1; D is unclear. Germline CDR1 SGHVS, CDR2 FQNEAQ. V was clipped by 1 base and J by 5 bases, with 8 bases between them. CDR3 size: 13 residues. CDR3 nucleotides: TGTGCCAGCAGCTTAGGGTTAGGGACTGAAGCTTTCTTT. This gives the protein CASSLGLGTEAFF.

The chain carries TRBV6-1 and TRBJ1-5; TRBD1 might be the D (5 bases). The V gene's germline CDR1 is MNHNS and CDR2 SASEGT. The CDR3 consists of 16 residues. V gave up 2 bases and J gave up 6 bases, with 17 bases separating them. CDR3 bases: TGTGCCAGCAGTGAAATCCGAGGGCAGGGAGGTCAGCCCCAGCATTTT. Its translation is CASSEIRGQGGQPQHF.

V and J are TRBV7-2 and TRBJ2-3, with unresolved D. The CDR3 is 14 residues long. Germline loops: CDR1 SGHTA, CDR2 FQGNSA. V lost 0 bases, J lost 0 bases, and 4 bases lay in between. The CDR3 loop is CASSLASSTDTQYF. CDR3 in DNA: TGTGCCAGCAGCTTAGCAAGCAGCACAGATACGCAGTATTTT.

The V call is TRBV7-9, the J call TRBJ1-1, with a tentative D call TRBD1 (5 bases). V lost 2 bases and J 8 bases, leaving 12 bases between the germline ends. In germline, CDR1 is SEHNR, CDR2 FQNEAQ (reference sequence). This CDR3 has 13 residues. CDR3 amino acids: CASSLTNGAEAFF. The CDR3 coding sequence is TGTGCCAGCAGCTTAACCAACGGGGCAGAAGCTTTCTTT.

This clone was detected only once. CDR3 nucleotide sequence: TGCGCCAGCAGTGAGTCGAATCAGCCCCAGCATTTT. This translates into CASSESNQPQHF. The J gene is TRBJ1-5, the V gene TRBV10-1; D is ambiguous. This CDR3 spans 12 amino acids. CDR1 is WNHNN and CDR2 is SYGVQD in the germline V gene (reference sequence). V dropped 0 bases and J dropped 4 bases, with 1 base sitting between them.

This chain connects TRBV6-2 or TRBV6-3 to TRBJ1-1; D remains unclear. V lost 5 bases and J lost 4, with 17 bases in between. The CDR3 sequence is 15 residues long. CDR1 and CDR2 (germline): MNHEY, SVGEGT. CDR3 sequence reads: CASSGLPGGSTEAFF. The CDR3 DNA sequence: TGTGCCAGCAGTGGTCTCCCCGGAGGGAGCACTGAAGCTTTCTTT.

The rearrangement uses TRBV6-5 and TRBJ1-4; D call uncertain. This CDR3 has 12 amino acids. Looked up from germline, CDR1 is MNHEY and CDR2 is SVGAGI. V lost 6 bases and J lost 8, with 10 bases in between. The CDR3 spells CASRGMEEKLFF. The DNA for the CDR3 is TGTGCCAGCAGGGGGATGGAAGAAAAACTGTTTTTT.

This chain joins TRBV27 and TRBJ2-3; D call uncertain. Germline lookup yields CDR1 MNHEY and CDR2 SMNVEV (reference sequence). Deletions cut 6 bases from V and 0 bases from J, with 7 bases between. CDR3 size: 13 residues. The chain's CDR3 is CASRPKSTDTQYF. The CDR3, as DNA: TGTGCCAGCAGACCCAAGAGCACAGATACGCAGTATTTT.

V and J are TRBV5-6 and TRBJ2-5; 7 bases are a match to TRBD1. CDR1 is SGHDT, CDR2 YYEEEE, per germline. This CDR3 contains 16 residues. J was trimmed by 0 bases and V by 1 base; bases with no gene match: 6. The CDR3 bases are TGTGCCAGCAGCTTGATACAGGGGCCCGACCAAGAGACCCAGTACTTC. It yields the protein CASSLIQGPDQETQYF.

V usage is TRBV30 and J usage is TRBJ2-7; the D call may be TRBD1 or TRBD2 (5 bases each). The V gene's germline CDR1 is GTSNPN and CDR2 SVGIG (reference sequence). The CDR3 consists of 13 residues. Trimming pared 3 bases from V and 3 bases from J, leaving 12 bases between. In DNA, the CDR3 is TGTGCCTGGAGGCACGGGACGATCTACGAGCAGTACTTC. Protein: CAWRHGTIYEQYF. The variable domain in full, with the rest retrieved from reference TRBV30 and TRBJ2-7, is SQTIHQWPATLVQPVGSPLSLECTVEGTSNPNLYWYRQAAGRGLQLLFYSVGIGQISSEVPQNLSASRPQDRQFILSSKKLLLSDSGFYLCAWRHGTIYEQYFGPGTRLTVT.

This chain uses TRBV4-2 with TRBJ2-3; TRBD2 aligns across 11 bases. The CDR3 contains 19 residues. Looked up from germline, CDR1 is LGHNA and CDR2 is YNFKEQ. With V trimmed by 0 bases and J by 0 bases, 8 bases remained unmatched. The CDR3 loop is CASSQELPSGGFSTDTQYF. CDR3 DNA: TGTGCCAGCAGCCAAGAGCTGCCTAGCGGGGGGTTTAGCACAGATACGCAGTATTTT.

This sequence joins TRBV7-2 and TRBJ2-3; 9 nucleotides line up with TRBD2. Germline assignment: CDR1 SGHTA and CDR2 FQGNSA. CDR3 length equals 16 residues. Trimming at V came to 5 bases and at J to 6 bases, leaving 12 bases not matched to a gene. CDR3 coding DNA: TGTGCCAGCAGCGAGATGGTCCTAGCGGGGTTGGATACGCAGTATTTT. Translation gives CASSEMVLAGLDTQYF.

The V call is TRBV11-2, the J call TRBJ2-3, with D tentatively TRBD2 (6 bases). This CDR3 comprises 16 residues. V lost 3 bases to trimming and J lost 2 bases, with 15 bases between them. CDR1 and CDR2 (germline): SGHAT, FQNNGV. CDR3 nucleotides: TGTGCCAGCAGCTTCGGAGGGACGGATAACACAGATACGCAGTATTTT. It encodes CASSFGGTDNTDTQYF. Looking up the rest from reference TRBV11-2 and TRBJ2-3 gives the full variable domain: EAGVAQSPRYKIIEKRQSVAFWCNPISGHATLYWYQQILGQGPKLLIQFQNNGVVDDSQLPKDRFSAERLKGVDSTLKIQPAKLEDSAVYLCASSFGGTDNTDTQYFGPGTRLTVL.

This clone is a singleton in its sample. The DNA of the CDR3 is TGTGCCAGCAGCTTAACAGCTAATGAGCAGTTCTTC. Translated: CASSLTANEQFF. J is TRBJ2-1 and V is TRBV5-4; D not certain. CDR1 is SGHNT, CDR2 YYREEE, per germline (reference sequence). CDR3 length equals 12 residues. The V end lost 2 bases, the J end lost 7 bases, and 7 bases lay between the germline ends.

The rearrangement joins TRBV5-1 to TRBJ2-3, with 12 bases that match TRBD2. J lost 2 bases, V lost 6 bases, and 13 bases had no gene match. Germline lookup yields CDR1 SGHRS and CDR2 YFSETQ. The CDR3 is made up of 18 amino acids. This CDR3 reads CASKSTGRLAGATDTQYF. In DNA form, the CDR3 reads TGCGCCAGCAAATCGACAGGCCGACTAGCGGGGGCCACAGATACGCAGTATTTT.

The V gene is TRBV9, the J gene TRBJ2-3; TRBD2 agrees at 14 bases. Germline CDR1 and CDR2: SGDLS and YYNGEE. This CDR3 is built from 17 residues. The ends lost 4 bases at V and 5 bases at J; junction bases unmatched: 9. This CDR3 is CASSSPRGLAGGDTQYF. CDR3 nucleotides: TGTGCCAGCAGCTCCCCCAGAGGACTAGCGGGGGGAGATACGCAGTATTTT.

The gene calls are TRBV6-6 and TRBJ1-5; D is possibly TRBD1 (5 bases). CDR3 length equals 14 residues. V shed 8 bases and J shed 4 bases, with 15 bases lying between them. The germline V gene encodes CDR1 MNHNY and CDR2 SVGAGI (reference sequence). The CDR3 loop reads CASSTIGGNQPQHF. As DNA, the CDR3 is TGTGCCAGCTCCACCATTGGGGGGAATCAGCCCCAGCATTTT.

The gene calls are TRBV14 and TRBJ2-7, with D uncertain. Germline V gene sequence: CDR1 SGHDN, CDR2 FVKESK. Deletions cut 0 bases from V and 9 bases from J, with 9 bases between. The CDR3 length is 12 residues. The CDR3 protein is CASSQDKARQYF. As DNA, the CDR3 is TGTGCCAGCAGCCAAGATAAAGCTAGGCAGTACTTC.

The rearrangement uses TRBV2 and TRBJ1-2; 11 bases agree with TRBD1. Germline V CDR1 and CDR2: SNHLY, FYNNEI. This CDR3 has 15 amino acids. V lost 5 bases, J lost 4 bases, and 6 bases stayed unmatched. This CDR3 is CASSKDRGPGYGYTF. As DNA, the CDR3 is TGTGCCAGCAGTAAGGACAGGGGGCCAGGCTATGGCTACACCTTC.

The chain is built from TRBV14 and TRBJ2-7; 9 bases map to TRBD1. Germline V gene data show CDR1 as SGHDN and CDR2 as FVKESK. Trimming cost V 3 bases and J 0 bases; bases outside gene matches: 9. The CDR3 sequence is 17 residues long. CDR3 loop: CASSHTAGTGISYEQYF. CDR3 nucleotides: TGTGCCAGCAGCCATACCGCCGGGACAGGGATCTCCTACGAGCAGTACTTC.

Of note for this clone: Other DNA sequences from this sample encode an identical CDR3 as well. This chain uses TRBV5-1 with TRBJ2-5, with 8 bases lining up with TRBD1. The CDR3 length is 14 residues. Germline trimming cut 0 bases from V and 11 bases from J; bases unmatched to any gene: 9. Germline CDR1 is SGHRS and CDR2 is YFSETQ. CDR3 residues: CASSLGQGADRQYF. CDR3 bases: TGCGCCAGCAGCTTGGGGCAGGGGGCCGATAGGCAGTACTTC.

The rearrangement links TRBV21-1 to TRBJ2-5; TRBD2, the D gene given by the table, was not confirmed from the DNA. TRBV21-1 is given as a pseudogene. The CDR3 runs to 15 residues. Here the CDR3 reads CASSLTSGDQETQYF. DNA of the CDR3: TGTGCCAGCAGCCTGACTAGCGGAGACCAAGAGACCCAGTACTTC.

This clone has just one count. The chain recombines TRBV7-9 with TRBJ2-3, with D maybe TRBD1 (5 bases). Trimming cost V 5 bases and J 2 bases, with 17 bases left between them. CDR3 length: 16 residues. Germline V gene lookup returns CDR1 SEHNR and CDR2 FQNEAQ (reference sequence). CDR3 residues: CASSTPTDRTTDTQYF. As DNA, the CDR3 is TGTGCCAGCAGCACCCCTACCGACAGAACCACAGATACGCAGTATTTT.

The genes are TRBV9 and TRBJ2-3, with D perhaps given as TRBD1 or TRBD2 (5 bases each). The CDR3 is made up of 14 amino acids. Germline-derived CDR1 and CDR2 are SGDLS and YYNGEE. Between the trimmed V and J ends, which lost 7 bases and 4 bases, there was a span of 16 bases. The CDR3 region is CASGPHGAADTQYF. CDR3 DNA: TGTGCCAGCGGCCCACACGGGGCGGCAGATACGCAGTATTTT.

This clone was seen a single time. The chain employs TRBV2 and TRBJ1-1, with D possibly TRBD1 on 6 matching bases. CDR1 is SNHLY, CDR2 FYNNEI, per germline. This CDR3 is built from 12 residues. With 6 bases removed from V and 5 bases from J, the gap between germline ends came to 10 bases. This CDR3 reads CASRAGVTEAFF. The CDR3 DNA is TGTGCCAGCAGGGCAGGGGTAACTGAAGCTTTCTTT.

The V gene is TRBV18, the J gene TRBJ1-6; no clear D. This CDR3 has 15 residues. Germline V CDR1 and CDR2: KGHSH, LQKENI. Trimming left V 2 bases short and J 9 bases short, with 14 bases between. CDR3 sequence (DNA): TGTGCCAGCTCACCAAACGGGGTAACTGGTTCACCCCTCCACTTT. It is translated as CASSPNGVTGSPLHF.

The CDR3 nucleotides read TGTGCCAGCAGTGAAAAGCGACTAGCTACCTACGAGCAGTACTTC. It specifies CASSEKRLATYEQYF. V is TRBV2 and J is TRBJ2-7; 7 nucleotides match TRBD2. Germline trimming cut 2 bases from V and 2 bases from J; bases unmatched to any gene: 6. Germline CDR1 SNHLY, CDR2 FYNNEI. This CDR3 contains 15 residues.

As DNA, the CDR3 is TGTGCCAGCAGCTTGGCCGGGACAGTCTCCTACGAGCAGTACTTC. Translated: CASSLAGTVSYEQYF. The chain couples TRBV5-6 to TRBJ2-7; TRBD1 matches 7 bases. Germline trimming cut 0 bases from V and 0 bases from J; bases unmatched to any gene: 3. The germline gives CDR1 SGHDT, CDR2 YYEEEE. This CDR3 comprises 15 residues.

In its sample, this clone ranks as medium-sized. The CDR3 DNA reads as TGTGCCAGCAGTCTGGACAGAAAACAGCCCCAGCATTTT. It specifies CASSLDRKQPQHF. V is TRBV6-5 and J is TRBJ1-5; D is possibly TRBD1 (6 bases). Germline V lookup: CDR1 MNHEY, CDR2 SVGAGI. CDR3 length: 13 residues. The ends were cut back, 5 bases at V and 7 bases at J, with 12 bases in the middle.

The V call is TRBV19, the J call TRBJ2-3; D perhaps matches TRBD1 (6 bases). V gave up 4 bases and J gave up 8 bases, with 25 bases separating them. Germline lookup yields CDR1 LNHDA and CDR2 SQIVND (reference sequence). CDR3 length: 17 amino acids. This CDR3 is CASSTPSQGRVQGTQYF. CDR3 sequence (DNA): TGTGCCAGTAGTACCCCCAGTCAGGGGCGAGTCCAGGGTACGCAGTATTTT.